The clone carrying this T cell receptor (beta chain) showed up just a few times. Authors' data handling: From reference gene primer amplification, estimates of nucleated cell counts were derived. The protocol was immunoSEQ multiplex PCR, while the TCRdb copy is restricted to in-frame clones and leaves out a portion. The V and J calls and clone size were taken over from that table, and D and trimming were inferred from the DNA. Found here are about 36,000 clones, 78% of them singletons; the top ten hold 33%. This sample stems from a study of blood T cell repertoires in COVID-19. Study information: There were acute and convalescent COVID-19 samples, and they came from the United States, Italy and Spain. Sample material is recorded as cDNA or gDNA derived from T cells, B-cell-depleted T cells, or PBMCs.

V was shortened by 6 bases and J by 4 bases, with 13 bases between the two germline ends. The germline V gene has CDR1 LNHDA and CDR2 SQIVND (reference sequence). This CDR3 spans 14 amino acids. Source material: peripheral blood. The chain employs TRBV19 and TRBJ1-5, with D perhaps TRBD1 (6 bases). The receptor was isolated from a man aged 60 to 69 with acute or convalescent COVID-19. In nucleotides, the CDR3 is TGTGCCAGTAGGGACAGCAACCGTAATCAGCCCCAGCATTTT. Amino acid sequence: CASRDSNRNQPQHF.